This T cell receptor beta chain was sequenced during a study of OX40 agonist ivuxolimab in advanced cancers. Study information: Clinicians treated patients with ivuxolimab, an agonistic anti-OX40 (CD134) antibody.

Only in-frame clones appear in the TCRdb table, and some are missing; sequencing was by immunoSEQ multiplex PCR. The sample records about 67,000 clones, about 89% being singletons. V was pared by 5 bases and J by 0 bases, with 16 bases between. This CDR3 is built from 16 residues. Germline V CDR1 and CDR2: LNHDA, SQIVND (reference sequence). This TCR was sampled from an adult with an advanced solid tumor such as melanoma, head and neck, liver or kidney cancer. Sequenced material: CD4+ or CD8+ T cells sorted from blood, taken in a trial of the OX40 agonist ivuxolimab. This chain uses TRBV19 with TRBJ1-2, with D perhaps matching TRBD1 (5 bases). CDR3 loop: CASSVGRGSANYGYTF. The DNA for the CDR3 is TGTGCCAGTAGTGTTGGAAGGGGTTCTGCTAACTATGGCTACACCTTC.